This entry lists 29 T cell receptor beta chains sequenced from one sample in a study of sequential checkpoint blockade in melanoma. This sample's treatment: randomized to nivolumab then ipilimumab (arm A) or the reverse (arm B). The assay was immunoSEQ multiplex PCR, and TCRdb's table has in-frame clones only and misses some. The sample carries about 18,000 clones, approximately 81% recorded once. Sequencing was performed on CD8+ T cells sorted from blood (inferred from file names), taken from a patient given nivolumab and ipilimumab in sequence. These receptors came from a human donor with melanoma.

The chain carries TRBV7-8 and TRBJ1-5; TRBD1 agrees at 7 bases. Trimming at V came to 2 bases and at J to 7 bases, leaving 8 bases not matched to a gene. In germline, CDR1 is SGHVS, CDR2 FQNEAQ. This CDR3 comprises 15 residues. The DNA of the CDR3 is TGTGCCAGCAGCTTAATTACAGGGGCAGGCCAGCCCCAGCATTTT. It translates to CASSLITGAGQPQHF.

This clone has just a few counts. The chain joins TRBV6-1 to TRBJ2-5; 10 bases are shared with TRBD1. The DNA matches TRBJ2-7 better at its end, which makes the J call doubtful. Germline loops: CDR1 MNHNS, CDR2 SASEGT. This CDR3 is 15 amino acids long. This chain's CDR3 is CASSEGQGASYEQYF. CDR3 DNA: TGTGCCAGCAGTGAAGGACAGGGGGCTTCGTACGAGCAGTACTTC.

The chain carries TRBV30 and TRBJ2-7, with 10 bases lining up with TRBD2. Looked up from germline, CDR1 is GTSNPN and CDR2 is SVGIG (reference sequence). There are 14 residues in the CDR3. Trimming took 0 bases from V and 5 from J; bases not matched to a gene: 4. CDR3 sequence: CAWSVRLAGDEQYF. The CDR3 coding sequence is TGTGCCTGGAGTGTGAGGCTAGCGGGAGACGAGCAGTACTTC.

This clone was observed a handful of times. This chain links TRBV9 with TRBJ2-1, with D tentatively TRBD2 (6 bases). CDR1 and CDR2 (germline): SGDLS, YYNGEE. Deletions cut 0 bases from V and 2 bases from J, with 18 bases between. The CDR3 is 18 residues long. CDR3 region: CASSVGEFGGGAYNEQFF. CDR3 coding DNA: TGTGCCAGCAGCGTAGGGGAATTCGGGGGAGGAGCCTACAATGAGCAGTTCTTC.

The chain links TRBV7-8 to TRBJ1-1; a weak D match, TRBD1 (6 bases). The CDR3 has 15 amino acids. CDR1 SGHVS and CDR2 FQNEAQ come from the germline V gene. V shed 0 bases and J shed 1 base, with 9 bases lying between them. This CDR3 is CASSLAGGPNTEAFF. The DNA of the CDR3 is TGTGCCAGCAGCTTAGCGGGGGGGCCGAACACTGAAGCTTTCTTT.

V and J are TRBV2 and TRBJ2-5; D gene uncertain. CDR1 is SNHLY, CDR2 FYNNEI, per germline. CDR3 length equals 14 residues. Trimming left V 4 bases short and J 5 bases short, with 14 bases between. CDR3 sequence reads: CASSGRETGETQYF. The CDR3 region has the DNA TGTGCCAGCAGTGGGAGAGAGACCGGGGAGACCCAGTACTTC. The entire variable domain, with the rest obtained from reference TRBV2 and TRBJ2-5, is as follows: EPEVTQTPSHQVTQMGQEVILRCVPISNHLYFYWYRQILGQKVEFLVSFYNNEISEKSEIFDDQFSVERPDGSNFTLKIRSTKLEDSAMYFCASSGRETGETQYFGPGTRLLVL.

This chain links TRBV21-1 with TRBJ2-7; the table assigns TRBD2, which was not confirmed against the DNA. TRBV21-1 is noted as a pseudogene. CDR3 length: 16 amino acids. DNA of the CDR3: TGTGCCAGCAGCAGCGTAGGGACTAGCGGTACCTACGAGCAGTACTTC. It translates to CASSSVGTSGTYEQYF.

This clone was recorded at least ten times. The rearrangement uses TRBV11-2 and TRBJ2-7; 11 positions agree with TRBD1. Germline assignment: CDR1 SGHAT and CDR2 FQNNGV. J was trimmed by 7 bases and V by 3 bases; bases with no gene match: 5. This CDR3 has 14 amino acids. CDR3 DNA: TGTGCCAGCAGCTTGCCGGGACAGGGGGGTGAGCAGTACTTC. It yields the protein CASSLPGQGGEQYF. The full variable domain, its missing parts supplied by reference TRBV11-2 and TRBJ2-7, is EAGVAQSPRYKIIEKRQSVAFWCNPISGHATLYWYQQILGQGPKLLIQFQNNGVVDDSQLPKDRFSAERLKGVDSTLKIQPAKLEDSAVYLCASSLPGQGGEQYFGPGTRLTVT.

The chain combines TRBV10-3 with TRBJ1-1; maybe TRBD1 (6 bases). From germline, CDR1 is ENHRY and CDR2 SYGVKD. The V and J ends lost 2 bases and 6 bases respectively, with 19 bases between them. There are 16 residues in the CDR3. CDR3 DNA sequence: TGTGCCATCAGTGAGCGGCCAGGGGTCGGAGTGTCTGAAGCTTTCTTT. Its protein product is CAISERPGVGVSEAFF.

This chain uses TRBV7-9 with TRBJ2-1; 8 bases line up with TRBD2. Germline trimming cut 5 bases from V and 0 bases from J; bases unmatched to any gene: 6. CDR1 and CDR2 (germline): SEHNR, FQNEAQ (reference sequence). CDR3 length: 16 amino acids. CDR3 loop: CASSRAGVSSYNEQFF. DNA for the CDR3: TGTGCCAGCAGCCGAGCGGGGGTGAGCTCCTACAATGAGCAGTTCTTC.

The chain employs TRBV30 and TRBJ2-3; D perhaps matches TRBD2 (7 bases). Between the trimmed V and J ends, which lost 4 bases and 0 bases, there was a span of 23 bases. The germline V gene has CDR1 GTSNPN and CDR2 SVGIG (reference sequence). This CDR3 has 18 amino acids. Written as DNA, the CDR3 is TGTGCCTGGACCGGCCGACTAGTAGGGGGGGGGAGCACAGATACGCAGTATTTT. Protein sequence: CAWTGRLVGGGSTDTQYF. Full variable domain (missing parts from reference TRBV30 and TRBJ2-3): SQTIHQWPATLVQPVGSPLSLECTVEGTSNPNLYWYRQAAGRGLQLLFYSVGIGQISSEVPQNLSASRPQDRQFILSSKKLLLSDSGFYLCAWTGRLVGGGSTDTQYFGPGTRLTVL.

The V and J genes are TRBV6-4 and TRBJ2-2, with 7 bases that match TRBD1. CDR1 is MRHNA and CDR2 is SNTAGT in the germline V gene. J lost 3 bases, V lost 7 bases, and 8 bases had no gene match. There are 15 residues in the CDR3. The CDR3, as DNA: TGTGCCAGCAAACAGGGGTATTCGGACACCGGGGAGCTGTTTTTT. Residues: CASKQGYSDTGELFF.

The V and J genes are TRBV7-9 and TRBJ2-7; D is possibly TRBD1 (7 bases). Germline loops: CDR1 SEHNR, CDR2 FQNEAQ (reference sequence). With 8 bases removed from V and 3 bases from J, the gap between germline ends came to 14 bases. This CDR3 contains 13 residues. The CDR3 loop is CASARGAGYEQYF. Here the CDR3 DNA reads TGTGCCAGCGCCAGGGGGGCGGGCTACGAGCAGTACTTC.

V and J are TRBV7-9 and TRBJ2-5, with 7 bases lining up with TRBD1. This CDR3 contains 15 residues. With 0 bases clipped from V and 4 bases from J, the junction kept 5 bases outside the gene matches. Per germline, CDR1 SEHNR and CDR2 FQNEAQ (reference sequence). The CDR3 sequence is CASSLAQGVGETQYF. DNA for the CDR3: TGTGCCAGCAGCTTAGCCCAGGGGGTCGGAGAGACCCAGTACTTC. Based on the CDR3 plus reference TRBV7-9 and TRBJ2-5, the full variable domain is DTGVSQNPRHKITKRGQNVTFRCDPISEHNRLYWYRQTLGQGPEFLTYFQNEAQLEKSRLLSDRFSAERPKGSFSTLEIQRTEQGDSAMYLCASSLAQGVGETQYFGPGTRLLVL.

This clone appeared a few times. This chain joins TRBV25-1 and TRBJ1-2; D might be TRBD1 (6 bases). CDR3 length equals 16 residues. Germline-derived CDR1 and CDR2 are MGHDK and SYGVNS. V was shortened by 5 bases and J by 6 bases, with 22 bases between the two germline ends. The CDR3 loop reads CASSPTGTLFLHGYTF. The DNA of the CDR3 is TGTGCCAGCAGTCCCACCGGGACACTTTTTCTCCATGGCTACACCTTC.

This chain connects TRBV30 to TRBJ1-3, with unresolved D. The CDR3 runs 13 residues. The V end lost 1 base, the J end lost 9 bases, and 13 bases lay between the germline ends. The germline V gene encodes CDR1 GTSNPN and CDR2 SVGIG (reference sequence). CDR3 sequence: CAWSAPSIATIYF. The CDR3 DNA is TGTGCCTGGAGTGCCCCCAGTATTGCCACCATATATTTT.

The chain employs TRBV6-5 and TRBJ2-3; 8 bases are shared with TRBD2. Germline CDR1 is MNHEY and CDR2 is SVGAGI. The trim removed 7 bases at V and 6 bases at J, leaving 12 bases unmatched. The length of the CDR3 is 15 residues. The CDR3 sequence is CASTSPGGAPDTQYF. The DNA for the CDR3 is TGTGCCAGCACCTCCCCCGGGGGGGCCCCGGATACGCAGTATTTT.

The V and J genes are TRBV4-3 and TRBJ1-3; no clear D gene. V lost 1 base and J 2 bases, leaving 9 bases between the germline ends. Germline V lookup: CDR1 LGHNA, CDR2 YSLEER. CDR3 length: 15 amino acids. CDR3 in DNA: TGCGCCAGCAGCCAAGGGCGGGGAACTGGAAACACCATATATTTT. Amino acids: CASSQGRGTGNTIYF.

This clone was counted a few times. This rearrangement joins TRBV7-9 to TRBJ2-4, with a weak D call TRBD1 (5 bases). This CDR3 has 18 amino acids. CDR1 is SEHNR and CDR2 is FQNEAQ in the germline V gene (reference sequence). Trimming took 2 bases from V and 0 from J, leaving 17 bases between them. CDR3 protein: CASSLSGKEPLAKNIQYF. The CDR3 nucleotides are TGTGCCAGCAGCTTATCAGGGAAGGAGCCCCTAGCCAAAAACATTCAGTACTTC.

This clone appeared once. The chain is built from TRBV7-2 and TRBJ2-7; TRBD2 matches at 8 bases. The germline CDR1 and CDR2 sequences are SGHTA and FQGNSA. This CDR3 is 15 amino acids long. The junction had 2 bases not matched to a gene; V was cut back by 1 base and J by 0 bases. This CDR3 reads CASSLVAGGSYEQYF. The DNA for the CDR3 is TGTGCCAGCAGCTTAGTGGCGGGGGGCTCCTACGAGCAGTACTTC. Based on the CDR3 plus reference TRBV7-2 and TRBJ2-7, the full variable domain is GAGVSQSPSNKVTEKGKDVELRCDPISGHTALYWYRQSLGQGLEFLIYFQGNSAPDKSGLPSDRFSAERTGGSVSTLTIQRTQQEDSAVYLCASSLVAGGSYEQYFGPGTRLTVT.

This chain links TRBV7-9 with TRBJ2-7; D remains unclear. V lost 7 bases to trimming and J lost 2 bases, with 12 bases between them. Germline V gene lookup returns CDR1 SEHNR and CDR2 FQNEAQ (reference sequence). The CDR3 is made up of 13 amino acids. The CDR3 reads CASKRQTAYEQYF. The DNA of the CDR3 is TGTGCCAGCAAGAGGCAGACGGCCTACGAGCAGTACTTC. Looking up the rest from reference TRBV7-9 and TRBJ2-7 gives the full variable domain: DTGVSQNPRHKITKRGQNVTFRCDPISEHNRLYWYRQTLGQGPEFLTYFQNEAQLEKSRLLSDRFSAERPKGSFSTLEIQRTEQGDSAMYLCASKRQTAYEQYFGPGTRLTVT.

The CDR3 spells CASSLFGRGNETQYF. CDR3 nucleotide sequence: TGTGCCAGCAGCTTATTTGGCAGGGGAAACGAGACCCAGTACTTC. The V gene is TRBV7-9, the J gene TRBJ2-5; perhaps TRBD1 as D (6 bases). The germline V gene encodes CDR1 SEHNR and CDR2 FQNEAQ (reference sequence). V lost 2 bases, J lost 5 bases, and 15 bases lay in between. The CDR3 spans 15 residues.

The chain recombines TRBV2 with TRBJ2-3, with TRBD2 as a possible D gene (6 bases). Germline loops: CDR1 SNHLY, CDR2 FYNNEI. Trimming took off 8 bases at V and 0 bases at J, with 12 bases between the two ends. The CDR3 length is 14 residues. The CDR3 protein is CASAGTSSTDTQYF. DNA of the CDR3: TGTGCCAGCGCCGGGACTTCTAGCACAGATACGCAGTATTTT.

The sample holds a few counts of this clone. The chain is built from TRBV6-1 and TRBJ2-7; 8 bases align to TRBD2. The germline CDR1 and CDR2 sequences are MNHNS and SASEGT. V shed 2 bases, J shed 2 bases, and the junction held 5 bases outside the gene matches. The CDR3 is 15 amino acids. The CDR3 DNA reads TGTGCCAGCAGTGAATTTTCCGGGGGGGCCTACGAGCAGTACTTC. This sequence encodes CASSEFSGGAYEQYF.

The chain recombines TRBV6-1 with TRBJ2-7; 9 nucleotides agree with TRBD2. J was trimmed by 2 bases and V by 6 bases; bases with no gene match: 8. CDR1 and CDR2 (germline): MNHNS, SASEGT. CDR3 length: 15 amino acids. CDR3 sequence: CASSHDIAGAYEQYF. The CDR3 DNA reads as TGTGCCAGCAGCCACGACATAGCGGGAGCCTACGAGCAGTACTTC.

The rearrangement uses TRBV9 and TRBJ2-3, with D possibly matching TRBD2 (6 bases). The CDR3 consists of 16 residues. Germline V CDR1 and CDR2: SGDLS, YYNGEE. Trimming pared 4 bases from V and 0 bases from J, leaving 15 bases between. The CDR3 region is CASSTKPSESTDTQYF. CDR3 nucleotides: TGTGCCAGCAGCACGAAGCCTAGCGAGAGCACAGATACGCAGTATTTT.

The CDR3 is CASSFLRGTGYTEAFF. CDR3 nucleotide sequence: TGTGCCAGCAGTTTCCTCCGAGGGACAGGGTACACTGAAGCTTTCTTT. The V and J genes are TRBV27 and TRBJ1-1, with 9 bases aligning to TRBD1. This CDR3 comprises 16 residues. J gave up 3 bases and V 3 bases, and 8 bases lay outside the gene matches. Germline-derived CDR1 and CDR2 are MNHEY and SMNVEV (reference sequence).

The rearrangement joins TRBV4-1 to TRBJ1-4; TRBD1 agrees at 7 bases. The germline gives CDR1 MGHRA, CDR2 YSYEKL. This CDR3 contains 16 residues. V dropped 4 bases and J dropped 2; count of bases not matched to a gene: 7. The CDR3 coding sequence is TGCGCCAGCAGCCTCAGGGCAGGGGGTACTAATGAAAAACTGTTTTTT. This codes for CASSLRAGGTNEKLFF.

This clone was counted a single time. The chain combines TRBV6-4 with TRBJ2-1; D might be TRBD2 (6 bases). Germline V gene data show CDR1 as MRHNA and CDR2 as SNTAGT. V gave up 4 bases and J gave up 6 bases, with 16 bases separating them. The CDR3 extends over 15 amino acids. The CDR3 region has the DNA TGTGCCAGCAGTGCCGGGCGGGATGGGAGCAATGAGCAGTTCTTC. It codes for CASSAGRDGSNEQFF.